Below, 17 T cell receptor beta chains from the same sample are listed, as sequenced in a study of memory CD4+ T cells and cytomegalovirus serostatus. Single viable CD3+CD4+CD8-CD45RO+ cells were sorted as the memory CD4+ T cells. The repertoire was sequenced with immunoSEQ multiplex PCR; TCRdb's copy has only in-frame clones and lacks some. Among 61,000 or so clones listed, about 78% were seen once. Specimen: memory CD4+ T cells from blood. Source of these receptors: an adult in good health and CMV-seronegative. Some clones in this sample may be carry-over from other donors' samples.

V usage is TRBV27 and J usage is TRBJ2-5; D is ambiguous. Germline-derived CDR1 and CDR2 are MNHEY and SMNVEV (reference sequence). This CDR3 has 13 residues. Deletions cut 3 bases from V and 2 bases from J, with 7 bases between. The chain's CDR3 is CASSFGPQETQYF. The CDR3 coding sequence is TGTGCCAGCAGTTTTGGGCCACAAGAGACCCAGTACTTC.

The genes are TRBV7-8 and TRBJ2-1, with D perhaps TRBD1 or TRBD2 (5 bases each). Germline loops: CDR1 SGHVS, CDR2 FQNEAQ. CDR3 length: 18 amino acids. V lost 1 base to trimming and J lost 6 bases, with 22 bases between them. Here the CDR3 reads CASSLVAGSLALGNEQFF. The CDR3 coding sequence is TGTGCCAGCAGCTTAGTGGCAGGGAGCCTAGCACTAGGCAATGAGCAGTTCTTC.

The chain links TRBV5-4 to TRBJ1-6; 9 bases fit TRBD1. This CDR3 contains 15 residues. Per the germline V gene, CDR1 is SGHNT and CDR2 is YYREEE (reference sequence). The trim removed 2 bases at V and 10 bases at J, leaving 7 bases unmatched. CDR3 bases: TGTGCCAGCAGCTTAGAACAGGGGGCTGGGTCACCCCTCCACTTT. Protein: CASSLEQGAGSPLHF.

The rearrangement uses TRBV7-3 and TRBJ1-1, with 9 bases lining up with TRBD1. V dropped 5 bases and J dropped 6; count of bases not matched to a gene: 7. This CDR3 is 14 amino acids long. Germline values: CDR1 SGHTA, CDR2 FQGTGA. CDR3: CASSPDRGIAEAFF. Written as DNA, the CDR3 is TGTGCCAGCAGCCCTGACAGGGGGATCGCTGAAGCTTTCTTT.

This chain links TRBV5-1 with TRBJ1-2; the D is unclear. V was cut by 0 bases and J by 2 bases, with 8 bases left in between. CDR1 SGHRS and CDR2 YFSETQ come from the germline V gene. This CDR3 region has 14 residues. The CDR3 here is CASSLGAGNYGYTF. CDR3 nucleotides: TGCGCCAGCAGCTTGGGGGCAGGAAACTATGGCTACACCTTC.

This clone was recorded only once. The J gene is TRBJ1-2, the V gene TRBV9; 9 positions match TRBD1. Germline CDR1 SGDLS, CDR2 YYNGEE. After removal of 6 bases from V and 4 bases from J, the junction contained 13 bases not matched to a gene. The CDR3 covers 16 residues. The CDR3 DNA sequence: TGTGCCAGCAACCCGGGACAGGGCTCGCGGGGCTATGGCTACACCTTC. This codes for CASNPGQGSRGYGYTF.

CDR3: CASSLGPSGVSYNEQFF. The CDR3 nucleotides are TGTGCCAGCAGCTTAGGGCCTAGCGGAGTCTCCTACAATGAGCAGTTCTTC. The chain employs TRBV7-8 and TRBJ2-1, with TRBD2 matching 7 bases. V shed 1 base, J shed 0 bases, and the junction held 6 bases outside the gene matches. Per germline, CDR1 SGHVS and CDR2 FQNEAQ. There are 17 residues in the CDR3.

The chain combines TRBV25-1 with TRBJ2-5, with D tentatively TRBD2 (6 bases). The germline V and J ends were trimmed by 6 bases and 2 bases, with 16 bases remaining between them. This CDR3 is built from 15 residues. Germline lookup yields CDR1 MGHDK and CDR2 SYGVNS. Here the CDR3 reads CASRGKRAHQETQYF. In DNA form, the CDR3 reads TGTGCCAGCAGAGGAAAGCGGGCCCATCAAGAGACCCAGTACTTC. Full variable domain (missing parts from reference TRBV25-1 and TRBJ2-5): EADIYQTPRYLVIGTGKKITLECSQTMGHDKMYWYQQDPGMELHLIHYSYGVNSTEKGDLSSESTVSRIRTEHFPLTLESARPSHTSQYLCASRGKRAHQETQYFGPGTRLLVL.

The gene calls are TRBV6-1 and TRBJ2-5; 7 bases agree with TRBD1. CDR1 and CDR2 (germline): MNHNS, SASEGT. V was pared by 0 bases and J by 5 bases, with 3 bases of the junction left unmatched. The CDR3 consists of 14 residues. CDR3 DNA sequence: TGTGCCAGCAGTGAAGCAGGGGGCGCGGAGACCCAGTACTTC. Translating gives CASSEAGGAETQYF.

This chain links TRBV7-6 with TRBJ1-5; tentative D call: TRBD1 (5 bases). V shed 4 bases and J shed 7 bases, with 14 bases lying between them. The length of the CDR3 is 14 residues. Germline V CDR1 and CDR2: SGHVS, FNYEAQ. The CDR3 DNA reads TGTGCCAGCAGCTCCGGGGGGGGGTACCAGCCCCAGCATTTT. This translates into CASSSGGGYQPQHF.

Here the CDR3 DNA reads TGTGCCAGCAGTCGACGGGGGGTACTTGAAAAACTGTTTTTT. Translation gives CASSRRGVLEKLFF. V and J are TRBV6-1 and TRBJ1-4; maybe TRBD1 (5 bases). This CDR3 region has 14 residues. Germline CDR1 and CDR2: MNHNS and SASEGT. V gave up 5 bases and J gave up 7 bases, with 14 bases separating them.

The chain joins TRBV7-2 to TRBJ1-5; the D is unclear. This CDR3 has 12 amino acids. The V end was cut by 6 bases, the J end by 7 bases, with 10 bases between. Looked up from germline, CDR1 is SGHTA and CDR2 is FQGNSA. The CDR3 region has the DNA TGTGCCAGCAGTCGTGACGGGCAGCCCCAGCATTTT. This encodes CASSRDGQPQHF.

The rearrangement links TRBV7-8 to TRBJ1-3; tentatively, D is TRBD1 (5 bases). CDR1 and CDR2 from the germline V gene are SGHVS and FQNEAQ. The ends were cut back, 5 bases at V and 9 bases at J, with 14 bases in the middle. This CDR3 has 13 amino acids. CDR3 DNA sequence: TGTGCCAGCAGCCAACAGACAGAGAGCACCATATATTTT. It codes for CASSQQTESTIYF.

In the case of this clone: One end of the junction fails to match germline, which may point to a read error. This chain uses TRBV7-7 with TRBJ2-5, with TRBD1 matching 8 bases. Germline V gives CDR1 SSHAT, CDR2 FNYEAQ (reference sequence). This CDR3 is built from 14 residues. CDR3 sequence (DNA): TGTGCTAGCAGCTTGTCACAGGGGGTGAAGACCCAGTACTTC. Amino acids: CASSLSQGVKTQYF.

The CDR3 region is CASSLGRGLYYGYTF. Written as DNA, the CDR3 is TGTGCCAGCAGCTTGGGGCGCGGACTCTACTATGGCTACACCTTC. J is TRBJ1-2 and V is TRBV5-6; D call uncertain. V dropped 0 bases and J dropped 3 bases, with 12 bases sitting between them. Germline lookup yields CDR1 SGHDT and CDR2 YYEEEE. CDR3 length: 15 amino acids.

The CDR3 region has the DNA TGTGCCAGAAGCCGGTCCACTCGGGAGAACCTGTACCAAGAGACCCAGTACTTC. Translation: CARSRSTRENLYQETQYF. This sequence joins TRBV5-3 and TRBJ2-5; D may be TRBD2 (6 bases). TRBV5-3 is placed among ORFs of uncertain function. This CDR3 region has 18 residues. The V gene lost 4 bases and the J gene lost 0 bases, with 22 bases spanning the gap.

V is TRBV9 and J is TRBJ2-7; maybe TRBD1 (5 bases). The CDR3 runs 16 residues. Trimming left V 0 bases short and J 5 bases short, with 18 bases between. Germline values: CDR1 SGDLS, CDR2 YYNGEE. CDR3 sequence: CASSVGSEAGINEQYF. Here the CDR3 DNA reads TGTGCCAGCAGCGTAGGATCAGAGGCAGGGATCAACGAGCAGTACTTC.